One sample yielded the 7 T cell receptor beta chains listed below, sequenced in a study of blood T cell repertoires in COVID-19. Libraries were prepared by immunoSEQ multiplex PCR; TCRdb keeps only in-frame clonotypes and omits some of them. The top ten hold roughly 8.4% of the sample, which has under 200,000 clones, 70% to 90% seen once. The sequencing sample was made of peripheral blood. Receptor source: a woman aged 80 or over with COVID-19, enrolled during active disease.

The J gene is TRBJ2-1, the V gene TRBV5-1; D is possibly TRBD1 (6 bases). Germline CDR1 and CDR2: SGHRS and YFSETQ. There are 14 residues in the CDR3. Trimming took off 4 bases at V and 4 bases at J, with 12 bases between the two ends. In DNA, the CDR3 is TGCGCCAGCAGCCCCGGGACAAGTTACAATGAGCAGTTCTTC. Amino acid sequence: CASSPGTSYNEQFF.

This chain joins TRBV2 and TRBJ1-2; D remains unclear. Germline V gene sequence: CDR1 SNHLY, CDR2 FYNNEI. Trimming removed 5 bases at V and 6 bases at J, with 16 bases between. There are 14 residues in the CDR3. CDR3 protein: CASSPLATPDGYTF. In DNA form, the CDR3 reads TGTGCCAGCAGTCCCCTGGCGACTCCGGATGGCTACACCTTC. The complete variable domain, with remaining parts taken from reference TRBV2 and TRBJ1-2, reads EPEVTQTPSHQVTQMGQEVILRCVPISNHLYFYWYRQILGQKVEFLVSFYNNEISEKSEIFDDQFSVERPDGSNFTLKIRSTKLEDSAMYFCASSPLATPDGYTFGSGTRLTVV.

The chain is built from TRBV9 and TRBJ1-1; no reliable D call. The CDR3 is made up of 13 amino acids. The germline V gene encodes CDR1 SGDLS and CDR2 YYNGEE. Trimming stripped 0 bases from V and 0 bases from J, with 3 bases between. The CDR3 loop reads CASSVAVNTEAFF. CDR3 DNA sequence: TGTGCCAGCAGCGTAGCTGTGAACACTGAAGCTTTCTTT.

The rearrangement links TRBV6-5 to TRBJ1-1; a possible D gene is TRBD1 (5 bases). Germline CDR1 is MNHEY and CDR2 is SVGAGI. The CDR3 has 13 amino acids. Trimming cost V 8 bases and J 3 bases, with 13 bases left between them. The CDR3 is CASEARGDTEAFF. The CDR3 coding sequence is TGTGCCAGCGAGGCAAGGGGCGACACTGAAGCTTTCTTT.

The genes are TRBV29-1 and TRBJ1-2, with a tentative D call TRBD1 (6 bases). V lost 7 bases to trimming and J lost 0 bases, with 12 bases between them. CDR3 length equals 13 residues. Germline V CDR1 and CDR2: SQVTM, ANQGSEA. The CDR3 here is CSAEQGTNYGYTF. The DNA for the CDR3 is TGCAGCGCCGAACAGGGAACTAACTATGGCTACACCTTC.

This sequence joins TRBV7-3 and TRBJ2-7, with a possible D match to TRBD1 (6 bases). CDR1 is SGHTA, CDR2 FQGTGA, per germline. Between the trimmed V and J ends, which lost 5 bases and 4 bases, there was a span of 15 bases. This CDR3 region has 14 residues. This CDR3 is CASSPGTSGYEQYF. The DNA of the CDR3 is TGTGCCAGCAGCCCTGGGACATCCGGATACGAGCAGTACTTC. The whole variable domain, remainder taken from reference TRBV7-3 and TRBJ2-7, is GAGVSQTPSNKVTEKGKYVELRCDPISGHTALYWYRQSLGQGPEFLIYFQGTGAADDSGLPNDRFFAVRPEGSVSTLKIQRTERGDSAVYLCASSPGTSGYEQYFGPGTRLTVT.

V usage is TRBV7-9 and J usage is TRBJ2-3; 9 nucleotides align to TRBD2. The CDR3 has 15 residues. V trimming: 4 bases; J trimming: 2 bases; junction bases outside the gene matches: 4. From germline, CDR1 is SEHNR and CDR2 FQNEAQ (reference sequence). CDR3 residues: CASSSLAGLTDTQYF. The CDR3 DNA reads TGTGCCAGCAGCTCTCTAGCGGGGCTCACAGATACGCAGTATTTT.